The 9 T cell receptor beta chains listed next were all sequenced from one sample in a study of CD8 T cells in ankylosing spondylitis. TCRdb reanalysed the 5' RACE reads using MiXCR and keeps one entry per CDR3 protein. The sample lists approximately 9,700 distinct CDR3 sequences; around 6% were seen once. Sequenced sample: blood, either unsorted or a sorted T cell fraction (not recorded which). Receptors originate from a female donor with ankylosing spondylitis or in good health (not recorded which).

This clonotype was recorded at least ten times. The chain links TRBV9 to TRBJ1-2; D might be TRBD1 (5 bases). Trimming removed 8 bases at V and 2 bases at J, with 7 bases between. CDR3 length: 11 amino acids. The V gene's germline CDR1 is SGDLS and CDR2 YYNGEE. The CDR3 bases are TGTGCCAGTCGGGGGAACTATGGCTACACCTTC. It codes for CASRGNYGYTF.

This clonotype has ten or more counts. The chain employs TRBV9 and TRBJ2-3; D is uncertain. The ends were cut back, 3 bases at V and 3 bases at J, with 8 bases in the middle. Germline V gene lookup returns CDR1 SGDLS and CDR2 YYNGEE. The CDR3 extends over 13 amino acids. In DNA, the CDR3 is TGTGCCAGCAGCGCCTCCGAAACAGATACGCAGTATTTT. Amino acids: CASSASETDTQYF. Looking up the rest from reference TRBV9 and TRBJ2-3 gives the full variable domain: DSGVTQTPKHLITATGQRVTLRCSPRSGDLSVYWYQQSLDQGLQFLIQYYNGEERAKGNILERFSAQQFPDLHSELNLSSLELGDSALYFCASSASETDTQYFGPGTRLTVL.

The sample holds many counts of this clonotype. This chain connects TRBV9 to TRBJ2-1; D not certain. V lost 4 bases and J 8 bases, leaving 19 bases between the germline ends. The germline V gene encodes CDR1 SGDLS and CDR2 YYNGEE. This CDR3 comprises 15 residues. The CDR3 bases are TGTGCCAGCAGCCCAGGTGGCTCGTGGGTGGATGAGCAGTTCTTC. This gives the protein CASSPGGSWVDEQFF.

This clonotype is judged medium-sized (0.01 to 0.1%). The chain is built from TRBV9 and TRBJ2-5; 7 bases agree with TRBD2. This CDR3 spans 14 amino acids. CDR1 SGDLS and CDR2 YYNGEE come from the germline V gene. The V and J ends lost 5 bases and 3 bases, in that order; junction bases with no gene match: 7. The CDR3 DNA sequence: TGTGCCAGCAGTCCGCCGGCGGGAGAAGAGACCCAGTACTTC. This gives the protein CASSPPAGEETQYF.

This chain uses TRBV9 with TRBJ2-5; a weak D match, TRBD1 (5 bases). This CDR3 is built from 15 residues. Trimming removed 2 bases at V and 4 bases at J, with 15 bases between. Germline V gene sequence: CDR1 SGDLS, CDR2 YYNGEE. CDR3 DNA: TGTGCCAGCAGCGTTGCAGGGTTGGCTAGAGAGACCCAGTACTTC. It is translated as CASSVAGLARETQYF.

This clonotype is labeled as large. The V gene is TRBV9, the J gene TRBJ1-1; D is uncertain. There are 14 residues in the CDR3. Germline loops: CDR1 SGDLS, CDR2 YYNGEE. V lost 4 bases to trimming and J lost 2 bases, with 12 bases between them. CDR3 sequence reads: CASSPSSGNTEAFF. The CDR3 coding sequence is TGTGCCAGCAGCCCTAGTTCAGGTAACACTGAAGCTTTCTTT.

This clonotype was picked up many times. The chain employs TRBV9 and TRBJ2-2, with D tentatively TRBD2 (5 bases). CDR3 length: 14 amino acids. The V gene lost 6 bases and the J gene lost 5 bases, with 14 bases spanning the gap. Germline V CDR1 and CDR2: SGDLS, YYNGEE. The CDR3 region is CASTGGGVTGELFF. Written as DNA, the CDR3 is TGTGCCAGCACCGGAGGTGGGGTGACCGGGGAGCTGTTTTTT.

CDR3 residues: CASSVSGFPGYTF. The CDR3 bases are TGTGCCAGCAGCGTATCCGGTTTCCCTGGCTACACCTTC. This sequence joins TRBV9 and TRBJ1-2; no clear D. The V end was cut by 1 base, the J end by 7 bases, with 11 bases between. The CDR3 totals 13 residues. The V gene's germline CDR1 is SGDLS and CDR2 YYNGEE.

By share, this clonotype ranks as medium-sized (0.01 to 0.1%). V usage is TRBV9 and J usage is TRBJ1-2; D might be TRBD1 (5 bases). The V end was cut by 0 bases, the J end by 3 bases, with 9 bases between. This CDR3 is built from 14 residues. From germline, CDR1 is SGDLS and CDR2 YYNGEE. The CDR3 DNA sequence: TGTGCCAGCAGCGTAGGGTCCAGGGACTATGGCTACACCTTC. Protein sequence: CASSVGSRDYGYTF.